Each of the 9 T cell receptor beta chains below was sequenced from the same sample in a study of identical twins. TCRdb independently ran MiXCR on the 5' RACE reads; one entry per CDR3 protein. The sample records some 1,700,000 distinct CDR3 sequences, roughly a third being singletons. The sequenced sample was cord blood. Every receptor here comes from a newborn girl in good health.

This clonotype was seen ten or more times. The chain carries TRBV7-2 and TRBJ2-7; D ambiguous. Germline CDR1 reads SGHTA; CDR2 reads FQGNSA. The CDR3 consists of 13 residues. V was trimmed by 1 base and J by 2 bases, leaving 6 bases between them. CDR3 nucleotide sequence: TGTGCCAGCAGCTTAGAACGGACCTACGAGCAGTACTTC. Translated, it gives CASSLERTYEQYF.

The J gene is TRBJ2-1, the V gene TRBV7-6; TRBD1 aligns across 9 bases. J lost 10 bases, V lost 4 bases, and 20 bases had no gene match. The CDR3 runs to 18 residues. Germline assignment: CDR1 SGHVS and CDR2 FNYEAQ. CDR3 DNA: TGTGCCAGCAGCTCTTTGAAAAAGGGGACAGGGCACTCCTACGAGCAGTTCTTC. The encoded protein is CASSSLKKGTGHSYEQFF.

This clonotype was seen a handful of times. The V call is TRBV6-6, the J call TRBJ1-1; TRBD1 matches 11 bases. The junction had 10 bases not matched to a gene; V was cut back by 7 bases and J by 6 bases. Germline V gene data show CDR1 as MNHNY and CDR2 as SVGAGI (reference sequence). CDR3 length equals 15 residues. CDR3 protein: CASKGGTGGRAEAFF. In DNA, the CDR3 is TGTGCCAGCAAGGGCGGGACAGGGGGAAGGGCTGAAGCTTTCTTT.

This clonotype was found once. This chain uses TRBV2 with TRBJ2-2; 10 nucleotides align to TRBD1. This CDR3 is built from 14 residues. With V trimmed by 4 bases and J by 7 bases, 3 bases remained unmatched. Germline CDR1 reads SNHLY; CDR2 reads FYNNEI. The CDR3 region has the DNA TGTGCCAGCAGTGGGGACAGGGGAAACGGGGAGCTGTTTTTT. This sequence encodes CASSGDRGNGELFF.

A single count supports this clonotype. The chain recombines TRBV10-3 with TRBJ2-3; perhaps D is TRBD1 or TRBD2 (5 bases each). Trimming cost V 3 bases and J 7 bases, with 23 bases left between them. Germline V gene data show CDR1 as ENHRY and CDR2 as SYGVKD. The CDR3 is made up of 17 amino acids. CDR3: CAISDRRDPLNANTQYF. CDR3 DNA: TGTGCCATCAGTGACCGCCGGGACCCTCTCAATGCGAATACGCAGTATTTT.

The chain has TRBV7-2 and TRBJ2-1; TRBD2 matches 10 bases. The J call may be incorrect, as the DNA end agrees better with TRBJ2-7. CDR1 and CDR2 from the germline V gene are SGHTA and FQGNSA. CDR3 length: 17 residues. CDR3 in DNA: TGTGCCAGCAGCTTAGGACTCGGGACTAGCGCCTACAATGAGCAGTACTTC. Encoded protein: CASSLGLGTSAYNEQYF.

There are a few counts of this clonotype. V is TRBV13 and J is TRBJ2-7; 7 bases match TRBD2. The germline CDR1 and CDR2 sequences are PRHDT and FYEKMQ (reference sequence). The CDR3 loop spans 13 amino acids. V lost 3 bases to trimming and J lost 7 bases; unmatched junction nucleotides: 6. CDR3 bases: TGTGCCAGCAGCTTTGGGACTACTAATGAGCAGTACTTC. Residues: CASSFGTTNEQYF.

The chain links TRBV24-1 to TRBJ2-1; 10 bases line up with TRBD2. V lost 7 bases, J lost 8 bases, and 10 bases stayed unmatched. From germline, CDR1 is KGHDR and CDR2 SFDVKD. The CDR3 extends over 15 amino acids. The CDR3 DNA follows: TGTGCCACCAGGGCCTCTAGCGGGAGATTCTATGAGCAGTTCTTC. It codes for CATRASSGRFYEQFF.

The chain couples TRBV4-2 to TRBJ2-1; tentatively, D is TRBD1 (5 bases). Germline V gene data show CDR1 as LGHNA and CDR2 as YNFKEQ. CDR3 size: 14 residues. V was pared by 2 bases and J by 8 bases, with 13 bases between. The chain's CDR3 is CASSQKDFRDEQFF. The CDR3 DNA follows: TGTGCCAGCAGCCAAAAGGATTTCAGGGATGAGCAGTTCTTC.